These T cell receptor beta chains were read from a single sample in a study of PD-1 blockade in classical Hodgkin lymphoma. The method was immunoSEQ multiplex PCR; TCRdb's version includes in-frame clones alone and lacks a portion of them. The sample includes about 30,000 clones, 60% to 75% of them seen just once. Here the sequenced sample was peripheral blood mononuclear cells (PBMCs), taken before the second cycle of nivolumab. These receptors were obtained from a human donor with classical Hodgkin lymphoma. Both conserved end residues are trimmed from each CDR3. The order of the fields is CDR3 protein, clone size, V gene. Only part of the rows carry a size: once, few, many, or a class if the clone is expanded.

CDR3aa: ASSPLGTGANVLT
abundance: NA
v_gene: TRBV18

CDR3aa: ASSQEERGGLSEQY
abundance: NA
v_gene: TRBV4-1

CDR3aa: ASSVVGAGGYGYT
abundance: NA
v_gene: TRBV6-1

CDR3aa: AISGSGVNEQF
abundance: NA
v_gene: TRBV10-3

CDR3aa: ASSLSGGASEQY
abundance: NA
v_gene: TRBV6-5

CDR3aa: ASSGDVETQY
abundance: NA
v_gene: TRBV6-1

CDR3aa: ASSLDVGSPYEQY
abundance: NA
v_gene: TRBV11-2

CDR3aa: ASSLIQLAPRETQY
abundance: NA
v_gene: TRBV7-9

CDR3aa: ASSDLYRTELEAF
abundance: NA
v_gene: TRBV2

CDR3aa: ASSFGSNQPQH
abundance: NA
v_gene: TRBV5-8

CDR3aa: ASSAPPSSYNEQF
abundance: NA
v_gene: TRBV5-1

CDR3aa: ASSFEAGGLYTQY
abundance: NA
v_gene: TRBV5-1

CDR3aa: ASSYSVYQVKGNTIY
abundance: few
v_gene: TRBV2

CDR3aa: AISESPGQGEREKLF
abundance: NA
v_gene: TRBV10-3

CDR3aa: ASRYRDSRIEAF
abundance: NA
v_gene: TRBV21-1

CDR3aa: ASSALRELEQF
abundance: NA
v_gene: TRBV9

CDR3aa: ASSATESTDTQY
abundance: medium-sized
v_gene: TRBV2

CDR3aa: ASSLPGGGGEKLF
abundance: few
v_gene: TRBV7-9

CDR3aa: ASSARDLYGYT
abundance: once
v_gene: TRBV4-2

CDR3aa: ASSPGRSVWGLAF
abundance: NA
v_gene: TRBV9

CDR3aa: ASSGQTNQPQH
abundance: NA
v_gene: TRBV19

CDR3aa: ASTSLSGNTIY
abundance: NA
v_gene: TRBV2

CDR3aa: ASSLGAGLQETQY
abundance: NA
v_gene: TRBV7-8

CDR3aa: ASSGIRDRGDTEAF
abundance: NA
v_gene: TRBV5-1

CDR3aa: SVPRPGLARNEQY
abundance: few
v_gene: TRBV29-1

CDR3aa: ASSLRDRGRETQY
abundance: NA
v_gene: TRBV7-8

CDR3aa: ASSRDRESRSNQPQH
abundance: NA
v_gene: TRBV19

CDR3aa: ASSWRGLSAGEGLEQY
abundance: NA
v_gene: TRBV7-2

CDR3aa: ASSSRIRRTEAF
abundance: few
v_gene: TRBV7-2

CDR3aa: ASSLDGALSTDTQY
abundance: NA
v_gene: TRBV11-3

CDR3aa: ASSRETQY
abundance: few
v_gene: TRBV23-1

CDR3aa: ASSSDISTDTQY
abundance: once
v_gene: TRBV7-3

CDR3aa: AISVLGVAGDKRKYEQY
abundance: NA
v_gene: TRBV10-3

CDR3aa: ASSLTQGGYGYT
abundance: NA
v_gene: TRBV7-2

CDR3aa: ASSFRGFQPQH
abundance: NA
v_gene: TRBV12-1

CDR3aa: ASNPSGATGNEQF
abundance: few
v_gene: TRBV27

CDR3aa: ASSYSDGSYEQY
abundance: NA
v_gene: TRBV6-6

CDR3aa: ASSQDHGESEAF
abundance: NA
v_gene: TRBV4-2

CDR3aa: ASSLQLAGSAEAF
abundance: NA
v_gene: TRBV5-4

CDR3aa: ASSESGEQF
abundance: NA
v_gene: TRBV18

CDR3aa: ASSGRLYEQY
abundance: NA
v_gene: TRBV2

CDR3aa: AWSVGGHNEQF
abundance: NA
v_gene: TRBV30